The T cell receptor beta chain described here comes from a study of cytomegalovirus exposure and HLA in healthy donors. In the PCR, 60 Vbeta and 13 Jbeta primers were used. The data were produced by immunoSEQ multiplex PCR, yet TCRdb's version contains in-frame clones alone and is incomplete. Altogether some 77,000 clones are present, over 70% being singletons, with the ten largest covering around a quarter. V lost 6 bases and J 8 bases, leaving 10 bases between the germline ends. This CDR3 contains 11 residues. CDR1 and CDR2 from the germline V gene are KGHSH and LQKENI. Material for sequencing was PBMCs. The V call is TRBV18, the J call TRBJ1-1, with a possible D match to TRBD1 (6 bases). This receptor was obtained from a woman in her forties or fifties in good health and CMV-seropositive. Here the CDR3 reads CASSRQDEAFF. The CDR3 bases are TGTGCCAGCTCTCGACAGGACGAAGCTTTCTTT.